The source of this TCR beta chain is a study of PD-L1 blockade in urothelial cancer. Study background: The number of prior chemotherapy regimens per patient was 0 to 3. There were a median of around 140,000 T cells in blood samples.

Measured with immunoSEQ multiplex PCR; TCRdb has only the in-frame clones, and not every one. Altogether roughly 100,000 clones are present, roughly 90% being singletons, with the ten largest covering about 1%. The time point denotes: pretreatment peripheral blood. Patient disease was locally advanced or metastatic urothelial carcinoma. From germline, CDR1 is LNHDA and CDR2 SQIVND (reference sequence). The CDR3 consists of 15 residues. V was pared by 5 bases and J by 7 bases, with 13 bases of the junction left unmatched. This clonotype originated in a woman of 80 years or more with urothelial cancer. The source material was PBMCs, sampled around atezolizumab (anti-PD-L1) treatment. The chain joins TRBV19 to TRBJ2-5; 7 nucleotides align to TRBD2. The CDR3 region is CASSPSVGGRGTQYF. The DNA of the CDR3 is TGTGCCAGTAGTCCGTCGGTGGGGGGGAGGGGGACCCAGTACTTC. The whole variable domain, remainder taken from reference TRBV19 and TRBJ2-5, is DGGITQSPKYLFRKEGQNVTLSCEQNLNHDAMYWYRQDPGQGLRLIYYSQIVNDFQKGDIAEGYSVSREKKESFPLTVTSAQKNPTAFYLCASSPSVGGRGTQYFGPGTRLLVL.